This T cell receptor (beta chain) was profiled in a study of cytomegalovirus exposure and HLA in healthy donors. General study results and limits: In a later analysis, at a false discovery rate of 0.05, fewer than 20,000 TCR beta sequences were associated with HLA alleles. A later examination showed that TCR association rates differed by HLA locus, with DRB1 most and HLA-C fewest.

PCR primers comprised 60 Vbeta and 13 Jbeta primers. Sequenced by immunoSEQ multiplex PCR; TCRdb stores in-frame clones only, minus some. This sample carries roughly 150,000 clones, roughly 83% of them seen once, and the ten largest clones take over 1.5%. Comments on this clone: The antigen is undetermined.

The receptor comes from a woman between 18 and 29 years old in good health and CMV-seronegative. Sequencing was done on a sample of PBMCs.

CDR3 residues: CASSYSGTGDYGYTF. The CDR3 DNA reads TGTGCCAGCAGTTACTCCGGGACAGGGGACTATGGCTACACCTTC. This rearrangement joins TRBV6-5 to TRBJ1-2; TRBD1 matches 10 bases. This CDR3 contains 15 residues. CDR1 is MNHEY, CDR2 SVGAGI, per germline. V was clipped by 0 bases and J by 3 bases; unmatched bases: 1.